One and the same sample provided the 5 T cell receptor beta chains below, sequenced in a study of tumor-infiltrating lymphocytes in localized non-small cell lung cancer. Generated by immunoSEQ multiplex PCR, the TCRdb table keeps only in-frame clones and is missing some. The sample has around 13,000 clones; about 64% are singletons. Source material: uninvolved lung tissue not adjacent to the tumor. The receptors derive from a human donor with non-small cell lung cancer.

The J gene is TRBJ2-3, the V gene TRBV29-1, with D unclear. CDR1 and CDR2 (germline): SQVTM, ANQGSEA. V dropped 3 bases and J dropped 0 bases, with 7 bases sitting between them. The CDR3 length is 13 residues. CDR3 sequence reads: CSVEPDSTDTQYF. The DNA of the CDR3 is TGCAGCGTTGAGCCGGACAGCACAGATACGCAGTATTTT.

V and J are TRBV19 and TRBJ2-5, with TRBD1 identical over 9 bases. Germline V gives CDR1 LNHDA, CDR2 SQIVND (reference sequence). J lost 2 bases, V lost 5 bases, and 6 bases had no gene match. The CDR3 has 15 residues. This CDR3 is CASSSGQGIQETQYF. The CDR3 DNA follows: TGTGCCAGTAGTTCCGGACAGGGGATACAAGAGACCCAGTACTTC.

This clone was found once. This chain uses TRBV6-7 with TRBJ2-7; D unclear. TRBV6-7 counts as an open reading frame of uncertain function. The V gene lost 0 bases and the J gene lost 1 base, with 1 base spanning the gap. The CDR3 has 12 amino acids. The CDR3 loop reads CASSYSSYEQYV. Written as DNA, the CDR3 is TGTGCCAGCAGTTACTCTTCCTACGAGCAGTACGTC.

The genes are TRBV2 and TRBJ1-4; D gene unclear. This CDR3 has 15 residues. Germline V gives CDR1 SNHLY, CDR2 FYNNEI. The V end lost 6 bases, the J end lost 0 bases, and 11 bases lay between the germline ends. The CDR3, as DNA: TGTGCCAGCAGACCTCGGAGCGCAACTAATGAAAAACTGTTTTTT. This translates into CASRPRSATNEKLFF.

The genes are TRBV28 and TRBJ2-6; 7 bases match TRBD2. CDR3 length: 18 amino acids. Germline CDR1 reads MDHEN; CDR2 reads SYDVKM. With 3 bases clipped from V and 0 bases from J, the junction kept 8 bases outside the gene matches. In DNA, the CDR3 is TGTGCCAGCAGTTTTGGGGGGGAGGGTCCCTCTGGGGCCAACGTCCTGACTTTC. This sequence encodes CASSFGGEGPSGANVLTF.